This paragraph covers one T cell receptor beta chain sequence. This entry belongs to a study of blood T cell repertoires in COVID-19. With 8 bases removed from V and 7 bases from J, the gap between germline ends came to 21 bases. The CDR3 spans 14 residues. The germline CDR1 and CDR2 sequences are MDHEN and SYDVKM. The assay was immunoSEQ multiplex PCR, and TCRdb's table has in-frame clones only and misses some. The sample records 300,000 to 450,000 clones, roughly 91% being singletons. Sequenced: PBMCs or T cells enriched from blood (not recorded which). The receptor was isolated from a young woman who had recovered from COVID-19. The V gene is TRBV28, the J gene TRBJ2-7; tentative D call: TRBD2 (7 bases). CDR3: CASLWGGRRGEQYF. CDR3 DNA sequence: TGTGCCAGCCTCTGGGGGGGGCGGCGCGGGGAGCAGTACTTC.